The 2 T cell receptor beta chains below were found in one sample sequenced in a study of CD8+CD57+ T cells in acquired aplastic anemia. It was patients with CD8+CD57+ cell expansion by flow cytometry who were chosen for sequencing. Genomic DNA provided the template from which TCR beta VDJ and CDR3 profiles were obtained. TCRdb fed the reads into MiXCR, producing one record per CDR3 protein. Here the sample spans some 150,000 distinct CDR3 sequences, 45% to 55% being singletons. Sequences were obtained from sorted CD4+, CD8+, or CD8+CD57+ T cells (not recorded which) from PBMCs. These receptors were obtained from a human donor with aplastic anemia.

A few counts support this clonotype. The rearrangement uses TRBV20-1 and TRBJ1-6; no definite D call. The CDR3 has 13 residues. The germline V gene encodes CDR1 DFQATT and CDR2 SNEGSKA (reference sequence). V was trimmed by 2 bases and J by 8 bases, leaving 10 bases between them. The CDR3 loop reads CSARSGRDSPLHF. Written as DNA, the CDR3 is TGCAGTGCTAGATCCGGGAGGGATTCACCCCTCCACTTT.

The sample holds many counts of this clonotype. V and J are TRBV20-1 and TRBJ1-1; possibly TRBD1 for D (6 bases). This CDR3 has 14 amino acids. The V end was cut by 5 bases, the J end by 2 bases, with 15 bases between. CDR1 and CDR2 (germline): DFQATT, SNEGSKA (reference sequence). CDR3 nucleotides: TGCAGTGCTTCCGACAGGTGGACAAACACTGAAGCTTTCTTT. This encodes CSASDRWTNTEAFF.